The rows below give T cell receptor beta chains drawn from one sample of a study of T cells after yellow fever vaccination. Each CDR3 protein is one row after TCRdb ran MiXCR on the 5' RACE reads. The sample has 600,000 to 750,000 distinct CDR3 sequences, more than 9% seen once; the top ten hold about 15%. The sequenced sample was PBMCs, obtained on the day of the yellow fever booster vaccination. The receptors were sampled from a man in his thirties or forties who received the YFV17D yellow fever vaccine. Both conserved end residues are part of each CDR3.

V gene: TRBV12-3/TRBV12-4; CDR3 protein: CASSQTSGSYEQYF
V gene: TRBV20-1; CDR3 protein: CSPRSSSYNEQFF
V gene: TRBV29-1; CDR3 protein: CSVQQGEINEQYF
V gene: TRBV4-3; CDR3 protein: CASSHRTSGSTYEQYF
V gene: TRBV20-1; CDR3 protein: CKLRDSLSGELFF
V gene: TRBV2; CDR3 protein: CASSDVNLPYEQYF
V gene: TRBV4-1; CDR3 protein: CASSQSQGARRETQYF
V gene: TRBV28; CDR3 protein: CASSLSSSLDYEQYF
V gene: TRBV11-2; CDR3 protein: CASSLAPTHAFPFF
V gene: TRBV4-1; CDR3 protein: CASSSLTNYGYTF
V gene: TRBV2; CDR3 protein: CASNVSPRLF
V gene: TRBV3-1; CDR3 protein: CASSQAGQGTSLNEQFF
V gene: TRBV11-2; CDR3 protein: CASSLIAGAETQYF
V gene: TRBV4-3; CDR3 protein: CASSQKGGDHEQYF
V gene: TRBV7-2; CDR3 protein: CASSENTEAFF
V gene: TRBV9; CDR3 protein: CASSKTGTSGRGEQYF
V gene: TRBV12-3/TRBV12-4; CDR3 protein: CASKRASRGNYGYTF
V gene: TRBV5-1; CDR3 protein: CASSPYRGRTTPYEQYF
V gene: TRBV20-1; CDR3 protein: CSARVVGNEQFF
V gene: TRBV7-2; CDR3 protein: CASSGRPEKLFF
V gene: TRBV18; CDR3 protein: CASSLQGFSQPQHF
V gene: TRBV6-2/TRBV6-3; CDR3 protein: CASSYPLPSQGEQFF
V gene: TRBV5-1; CDR3 protein: CASSPMSSLTNEKLFF
V gene: TRBV20-1; CDR3 protein: CSARGERASGGYEQFF
V gene: TRBV5-1; CDR3 protein: CASSLAVQGGADTQYF
V gene: TRBV7-9; CDR3 protein: CASSSPGLGDNEQFF
V gene: TRBV14; CDR3 protein: CASSQGTGLSSYNEQFF
V gene: TRBV7-2; CDR3 protein: CASSLASGTEGRLF
V gene: TRBV4-3; CDR3 protein: CASSQAAERTYEQYF
V gene: TRBV20-1; CDR3 protein: CSARVKREGREQYF
V gene: TRBV9; CDR3 protein: CASSVEGGTEYNSPLHF
V gene: TRBV10-3; CDR3 protein: CATRGDGETQYF
V gene: TRBV7-2; CDR3 protein: CASSLTLTGTDTQYF
V gene: TRBV6-2/TRBV6-3; CDR3 protein: CATLGTPTQTGELFF
V gene: TRBV4-3; CDR3 protein: CASSQDNLSYNSPLHF
V gene: TRBV6-1; CDR3 protein: CASRISGDQETQYF
V gene: TRBV11-2; CDR3 protein: CASSSYDRGSNNEQFF
V gene: TRBV29-1; CDR3 protein: CSVEGYANEKLFF
V gene: TRBV6-5; CDR3 protein: CASSSPSSGRAYEQYF
V gene: TRBV7-3; CDR3 protein: CASRPDRGGQPQHF
V gene: TRBV5-1; CDR3 protein: CASRSWTSGKNEQFF
V gene: TRBV4-2; CDR3 protein: CASSQDRGRDTGELFF
V gene: TRBV19; CDR3 protein: CASSIGDSGGTYNEQFF
V gene: TRBV6-1; CDR3 protein: CASRTGNLTSGRYNEQFF
V gene: TRBV12-3/TRBV12-4; CDR3 protein: CASSLGSGANQPQHF
V gene: TRBV27; CDR3 protein: CASSPTSTGRYEKLFF
V gene: TRBV5-4; CDR3 protein: CASSLEGVMQETQYF
V gene: TRBV20-1; CDR3 protein: CSARDGGGARIYGYTF
V gene: TRBV28; CDR3 protein: CASSLASDRGQYF
V gene: TRBV6-2/TRBV6-3; CDR3 protein: CASSYVLAGYNEQFF
V gene: TRBV6-1; CDR3 protein: CASGPAGEEGTQYF
V gene: TRBV7-9; CDR3 protein: CASSYRQDTEAFF
V gene: TRBV12-3/TRBV12-4; CDR3 protein: CASSLVGTGHEKLFF
V gene: TRBV20-1; CDR3 protein: CSAHSGYSYEQYF
V gene: TRBV20-1; CDR3 protein: CSANPRGDTQYF
V gene: TRBV3-1; CDR3 protein: CASSRGREAFF